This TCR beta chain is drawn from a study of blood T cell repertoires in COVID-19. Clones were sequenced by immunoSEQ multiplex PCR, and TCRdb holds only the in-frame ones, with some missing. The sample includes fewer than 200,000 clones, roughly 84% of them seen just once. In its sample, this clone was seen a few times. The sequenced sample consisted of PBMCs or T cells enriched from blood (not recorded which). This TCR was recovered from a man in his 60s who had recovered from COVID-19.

The CDR3 protein is CASSTSFANEQFF. In DNA, the CDR3 is TGTGCCAGTAGTACCTCTTTTGCGAATGAGCAGTTCTTC. This chain connects TRBV19 to TRBJ2-1; D is undetermined. Germline loops: CDR1 LNHDA, CDR2 SQIVND (reference sequence). This CDR3 region has 13 residues. Trimming took off 4 bases at V and 7 bases at J, with 11 bases between the two ends. The full variable domain, with the rest looked up from reference TRBV19 and TRBJ2-1, is DGGITQSPKYLFRKEGQNVTLSCEQNLNHDAMYWYRQDPGQGLRLIYYSQIVNDFQKGDIAEGYSVSREKKESFPLTVTSAQKNPTAFYLCASSTSFANEQFFGPGTRLTVL.